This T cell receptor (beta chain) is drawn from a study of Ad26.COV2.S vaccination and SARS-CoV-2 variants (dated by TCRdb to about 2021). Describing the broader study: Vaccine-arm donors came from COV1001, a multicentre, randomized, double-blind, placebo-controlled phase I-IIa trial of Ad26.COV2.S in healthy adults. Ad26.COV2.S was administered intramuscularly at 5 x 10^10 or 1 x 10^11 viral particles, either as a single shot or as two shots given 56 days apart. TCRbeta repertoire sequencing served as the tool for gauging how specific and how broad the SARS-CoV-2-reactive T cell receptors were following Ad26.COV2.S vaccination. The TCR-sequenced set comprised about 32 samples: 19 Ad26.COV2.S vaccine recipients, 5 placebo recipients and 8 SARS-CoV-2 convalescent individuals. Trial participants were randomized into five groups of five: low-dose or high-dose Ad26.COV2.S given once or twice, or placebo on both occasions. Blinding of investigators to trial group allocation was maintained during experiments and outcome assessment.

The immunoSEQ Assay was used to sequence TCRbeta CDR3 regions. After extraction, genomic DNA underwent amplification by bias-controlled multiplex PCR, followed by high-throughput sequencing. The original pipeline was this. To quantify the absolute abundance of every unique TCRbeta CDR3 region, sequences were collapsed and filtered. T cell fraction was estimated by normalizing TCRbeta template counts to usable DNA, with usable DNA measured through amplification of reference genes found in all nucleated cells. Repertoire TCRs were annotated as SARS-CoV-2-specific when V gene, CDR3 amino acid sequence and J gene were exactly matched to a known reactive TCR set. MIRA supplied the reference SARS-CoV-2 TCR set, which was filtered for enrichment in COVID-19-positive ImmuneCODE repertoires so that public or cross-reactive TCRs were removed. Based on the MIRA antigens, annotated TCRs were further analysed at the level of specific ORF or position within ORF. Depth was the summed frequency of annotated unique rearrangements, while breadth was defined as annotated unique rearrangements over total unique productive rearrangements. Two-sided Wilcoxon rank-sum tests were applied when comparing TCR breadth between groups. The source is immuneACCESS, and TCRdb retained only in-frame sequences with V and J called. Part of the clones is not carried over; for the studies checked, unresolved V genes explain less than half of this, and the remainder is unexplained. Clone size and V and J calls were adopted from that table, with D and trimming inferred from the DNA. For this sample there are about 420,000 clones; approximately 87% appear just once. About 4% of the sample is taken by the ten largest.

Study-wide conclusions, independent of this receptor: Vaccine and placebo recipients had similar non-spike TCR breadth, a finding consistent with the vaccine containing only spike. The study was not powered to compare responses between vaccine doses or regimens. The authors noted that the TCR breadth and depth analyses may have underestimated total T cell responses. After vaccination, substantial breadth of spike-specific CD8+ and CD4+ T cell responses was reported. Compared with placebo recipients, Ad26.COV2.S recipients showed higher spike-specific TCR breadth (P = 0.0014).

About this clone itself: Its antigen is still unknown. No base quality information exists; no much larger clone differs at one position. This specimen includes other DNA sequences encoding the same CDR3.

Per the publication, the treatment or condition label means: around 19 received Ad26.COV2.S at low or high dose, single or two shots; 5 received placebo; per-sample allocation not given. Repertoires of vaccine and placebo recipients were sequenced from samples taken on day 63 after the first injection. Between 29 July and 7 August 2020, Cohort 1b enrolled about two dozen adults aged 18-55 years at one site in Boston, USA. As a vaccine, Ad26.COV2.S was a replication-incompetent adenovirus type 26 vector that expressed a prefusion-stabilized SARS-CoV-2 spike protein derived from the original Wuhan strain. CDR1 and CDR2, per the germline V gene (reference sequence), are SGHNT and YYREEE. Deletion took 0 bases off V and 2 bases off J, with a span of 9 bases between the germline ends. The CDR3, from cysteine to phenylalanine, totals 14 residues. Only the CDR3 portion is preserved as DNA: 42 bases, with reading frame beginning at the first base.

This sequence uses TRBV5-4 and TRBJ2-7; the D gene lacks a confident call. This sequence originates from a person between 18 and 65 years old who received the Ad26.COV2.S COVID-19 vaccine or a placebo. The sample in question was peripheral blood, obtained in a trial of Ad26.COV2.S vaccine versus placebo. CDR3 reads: CASSLAPGPYEQYF. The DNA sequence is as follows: TGTGCCAGCAGCTTGGCCCCCGGGCCCTACGAGCAGTACTTC.